This T cell receptor (beta chain) is drawn from a study of tumor and adjacent non-tumor tissue in lung cancer. A modified ARM-PCR protocol with three rounds of nested PCR amplified TCRbeta. MiXCR, run by TCRdb on the multiplex PCR reads, gives a single entry per CDR3 protein. The data show about 67,000 distinct CDR3 sequences, with more than 75% seen just once and 35% to 50% held by the top ten. CDR3 length: 15 residues. CDR1 is MNHEY, CDR2 SVGEGT, per germline. J gave up 3 bases and V 4 bases, and 3 bases lay outside the gene matches. No cell sorting was done before RNA was extracted from the tissue. The normal lung tissue was taken more than 3 cm from the tumor edge.

The J gene is TRBJ2-3, the V gene TRBV6-2 or TRBV6-3, with TRBD2 matching over 11 bases. The source material was distant non-tumor lung tissue. This sequence was found in a man in his sixties with non-small cell lung cancer. The CDR3 sequence is CASSSTSGTTDTQYF. The DNA of the CDR3 is TGTGCCAGCAGTTCGACTAGCGGGACGACAGATACGCAGTATTTT.